These 16 T cell receptor beta chains were all obtained from the same sample, sequenced in a study of cytomegalovirus exposure and HLA in healthy donors. The PCR employed 60 Vbeta primers together with 13 Jbeta primers. Profiling relied on immunoSEQ multiplex PCR, and the TCRdb table lists in-frame clones only, not all of them. Among just over 150,000 clones listed, approximately 72% were seen once. The source material was PBMCs. All receptors come from a female donor in good health and CMV-seronegative.

The gene calls are TRBV6-1 and TRBJ2-3; TRBD2 might be the D (6 bases). This CDR3 region has 14 residues. The germline CDR1 and CDR2 sequences are MNHNS and SASEGT. V was clipped by 7 bases and J by 3 bases, with 14 bases between them. CDR3 DNA sequence: TGTGCCAGCAACCCGGGACTCCGTACAGATACGCAGTATTTT. Its translation: CASNPGLRTDTQYF.

The chain employs TRBV9 and TRBJ2-1; 7 nucleotides agree with TRBD2. The V and J ends lost 4 bases and 10 bases, in that order; junction bases with no gene match: 11. The CDR3 extends over 14 amino acids. Germline V gene data show CDR1 as SGDLS and CDR2 as YYNGEE. The CDR3 bases are TGTGCCAGCAGCCCGTTGGGGAGGGTCGAGGAGCAGTTCTTC. It codes for CASSPLGRVEEQFF.

The chain uses TRBV9 and TRBJ2-7; 7 nucleotides line up with TRBD2. The CDR3 has 16 amino acids. V gave up 0 bases and J gave up 2 bases; unmatched junction bases: 8. Germline V CDR1 and CDR2: SGDLS, YYNGEE. CDR3 sequence (DNA): TGTGCCAGCAGCGTAGGCTCGCTAGCGGAGCCCTACGAGCAGTACTTC. Translation: CASSVGSLAEPYEQYF.

The gene calls are TRBV7-8 and TRBJ1-4; D remains unclear. Trimming pared 1 base from V and 7 bases from J, leaving 13 bases between. CDR1 SGHVS and CDR2 FQNEAQ come from the germline V gene. CDR3 length: 15 residues. DNA for the CDR3: TGTGCCAGCAGCTTAGACCCCGACGAGGGTGAAAAACTGTTTTTT. It encodes CASSLDPDEGEKLFF.

The rearrangement uses TRBV5-1 and TRBJ2-5; D is undetermined. The CDR3 has 13 residues. With 4 bases removed from V and 5 bases from J, the gap between germline ends came to 12 bases. In germline, CDR1 is SGHRS, CDR2 YFSETQ. CDR3 DNA sequence: TGCGCCAGCAGCCCCGGCCCCAGGGAGACCCAGTACTTC. This gives the protein CASSPGPRETQYF.

Comment on this clone: In the same sample, other DNA sequences code for this CDR3. The chain combines TRBV5-1 with TRBJ1-4; 9 bases map to TRBD1. In germline, CDR1 is SGHRS, CDR2 YFSETQ. J lost 5 bases, V lost 0 bases, and 2 bases had no gene match. CDR3 size: 15 residues. The CDR3 DNA sequence: TGCGCCAGCAGCTTGGGAGGGACAGGGAATGAAAAACTGTTTTTT. This codes for CASSLGGTGNEKLFF.

The rearrangement joins TRBV6-5 to TRBJ2-3; tentatively, D is TRBD2 (5 bases). V was trimmed by 5 bases and J by 2 bases, leaving 14 bases between them. Per germline, CDR1 MNHEY and CDR2 SVGAGI. This CDR3 comprises 15 residues. In DNA form, the CDR3 reads TGTGCCAGCAGTCGTCCTAGCCCAGACACAGATACGCAGTATTTT. This translates into CASSRPSPDTDTQYF.

This clone was found once. The rearrangement joins TRBV11-2 to TRBJ2-5; 10 bases align to TRBD2. CDR1 and CDR2 (germline): SGHAT, FQNNGV. V lost 5 bases and J lost 11; bases outside the gene matches: 14. This CDR3 contains 15 residues. The CDR3: CASSQGTSGVREQYF. CDR3 in DNA: TGTGCCAGCAGCCAAGGAACTAGCGGGGTCCGGGAGCAGTACTTC.

The chain has TRBV5-6 and TRBJ1-2; no clear D gene. This CDR3 region has 13 residues. Germline loops: CDR1 SGHDT, CDR2 YYEEEE. The V and J ends lost 5 bases and 8 bases respectively, with 16 bases between them. The CDR3 protein is CASRNEIRGGYTF. The CDR3 DNA reads as TGTGCCAGCAGGAACGAAATCCGAGGCGGCTACACCTTC.

The chain couples TRBV6-1 to TRBJ1-4, with 8 bases fitting TRBD1. The length of the CDR3 is 14 residues. Germline trimming cut 7 bases from V and 5 bases from J; bases unmatched to any gene: 6. Germline V lookup: CDR1 MNHNS, CDR2 SASEGT. CDR3 sequence (DNA): TGTGCCAGCACCCCCCGGACAGGGAATGAAAAACTGTTTTTT. It encodes CASTPRTGNEKLFF.

The chain joins TRBV5-1 to TRBJ1-2; 7 positions agree with TRBD1. V was pared by 0 bases and J by 6 bases, with 2 bases of the junction left unmatched. The CDR3 consists of 13 residues. CDR1 and CDR2 from the germline V gene are SGHRS and YFSETQ. This CDR3 is CASSLDRGHGYTF. The CDR3, as DNA: TGCGCCAGCAGCTTGGACAGGGGCCATGGCTACACCTTC.

A few counts support this clone. The rearrangement uses TRBV6-4 and TRBJ2-3, with D tentatively TRBD2 (5 bases). The length of the CDR3 is 16 residues. With 2 bases removed from V and 1 base from J, the gap between germline ends came to 13 bases. CDR1 and CDR2 (germline): MRHNA, SNTAGT. CDR3 nucleotides: TGTGCCAGCAGTGACAGTCACGGTAGCGGCACAGATACGCAGTATTTT. Translating gives CASSDSHGSGTDTQYF.

The chain has TRBV2 and TRBJ1-1, with D possibly matching TRBD1 (5 bases). The CDR3 spans 13 residues. V lost 7 bases to trimming and J lost 2 bases, with 11 bases between them. Germline V gene data show CDR1 as SNHLY and CDR2 as FYNNEI. The CDR3 loop is CASTRDFNTEAFF. The CDR3 DNA reads as TGTGCCAGCACCCGGGACTTCAACACTGAAGCTTTCTTT.

This chain joins TRBV7-9 and TRBJ2-3; 8 bases align to TRBD2. The CDR3 contains 13 residues. Germline CDR1 and CDR2: SEHNR and FQNEAQ (reference sequence). V shed 11 bases and J 5 bases; nucleotides not matched to a gene: 9. As DNA, the CDR3 is TGTGCCGCAGTACGGGGGGGCATAGATACGCAGTATTTT. Residues: CAAVRGGIDTQYF.

This chain joins TRBV6-4 and TRBJ1-2; TRBD1 agrees at 9 bases. Per the germline V gene, CDR1 is MRHNA and CDR2 is SNTAGT. The J segment lost 6 bases and the V segment lost 5 bases, leaving 4 bases of the junction unmatched. The CDR3 totals 13 residues. CDR3 bases: TGTGCCAGCAGTATGGACAGGGGACATGGCTACACCTTC. Translating gives CASSMDRGHGYTF.

The chain recombines TRBV5-5 with TRBJ2-1; D unresolved. CDR3 length equals 12 residues. Germline V gene lookup returns CDR1 SGHKS and CDR2 YYEKEE (reference sequence). With 0 bases removed from V and 12 bases from J, the gap between germline ends came to 10 bases. The CDR3 sequence: CASSLDLSGQFF. The CDR3 nucleotides are TGTGCCAGCAGCTTGGACCTATCGGGGCAGTTCTTC.